Listed below are T cell receptor beta chains from one sample, sequenced in a study of spatial heterogeneity in lung cancer. TCRdb re-called the 5' RACE reads through MiXCR, storing one row per CDR3 protein. This sample has tens of thousands of distinct CDR3 sequences, with roughly 6% found just once. Sequencing used PBMCs, obtained at surgery. The receptors originated from a male donor with early-stage non-small cell lung cancer. Both conserved end residues are part of each CDR3.

>TRBJ2-3|TRBV28
CASSPRDRVADTQYF
>TRBJ2-7|TRBV2
CASRETVFSYEQYF
>TRBJ1-5|TRBV27
CASSSGQGRNQPQHF
>TRBJ2-3|TRBV10-3
CAISEPGQLDTDTQYF
>TRBJ2-7|TRBV6-6
CASSYSYQGGYEQYF
>TRBJ2-4|TRBV3-1
CASSPPTSGGGIQYF
>TRBJ2-1|TRBV18
CASSSGQGNEQFF
>TRBJ2-1|TRBV28
CASSQPGTQFF
>TRBJ2-7|TRBV5-1
CASSPGLAGGEQYF
>TRBJ2-7|TRBV14
CASSQEVSGHEQYF
>TRBJ2-7|TRBV18
CASSPEGYIDEQYF
>TRBJ2-7|TRBV5-1
CASSPTGAYEQYF
>TRBJ2-5|TRBV27
CASSTSPAGETQYF
>TRBJ2-2|TRBV11-3
CASIHRPQSGELFF
>TRBJ1-3|TRBV29-1
CSVGGDGNTIYF
>TRBJ2-5|TRBV5-1
CASSLQGIIGETQYF
>TRBJ1-2|TRBV25-1
CASSRDARYGYTF
>TRBJ1-6|TRBV6-5
CASQDSSYNSPLHF
>TRBJ1-6|TRBV10-2
CASSDVPGAYNSPLHF
>TRBJ1-1|TRBV6-2/TRBV6-3
CASRHRGGAEAFF
>TRBJ1-5|TRBV4-1
CASSQPRQGVRNQPQHF
>TRBJ1-5|TRBV12-3/TRBV12-4
CASSLGGGQGQPQHF
>TRBJ1-2|TRBV3-1
CASSQSTGRLSYGYTF
>TRBJ1-5|TRBV2
CASKAMVSNQPQHF